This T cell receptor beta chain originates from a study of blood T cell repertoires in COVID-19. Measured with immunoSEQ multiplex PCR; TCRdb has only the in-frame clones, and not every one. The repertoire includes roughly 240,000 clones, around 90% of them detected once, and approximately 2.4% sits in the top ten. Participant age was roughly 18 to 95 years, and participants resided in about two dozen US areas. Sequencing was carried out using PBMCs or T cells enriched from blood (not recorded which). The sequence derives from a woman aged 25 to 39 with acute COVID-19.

CDR3 residues: CASNGRGRGFVEQFF. The CDR3 DNA is TGTGCCAGTAACGGACGGGGTCGGGGATTTGTTGAGCAGTTCTTC. The chain carries TRBV19 and TRBJ2-1; possibly TRBD2 for D (5 bases). The germline V gene has CDR1 LNHDA and CDR2 SQIVND (reference sequence). This CDR3 is 15 amino acids long. Between the trimmed V and J ends, which lost 7 bases and 9 bases, there was a span of 22 bases.